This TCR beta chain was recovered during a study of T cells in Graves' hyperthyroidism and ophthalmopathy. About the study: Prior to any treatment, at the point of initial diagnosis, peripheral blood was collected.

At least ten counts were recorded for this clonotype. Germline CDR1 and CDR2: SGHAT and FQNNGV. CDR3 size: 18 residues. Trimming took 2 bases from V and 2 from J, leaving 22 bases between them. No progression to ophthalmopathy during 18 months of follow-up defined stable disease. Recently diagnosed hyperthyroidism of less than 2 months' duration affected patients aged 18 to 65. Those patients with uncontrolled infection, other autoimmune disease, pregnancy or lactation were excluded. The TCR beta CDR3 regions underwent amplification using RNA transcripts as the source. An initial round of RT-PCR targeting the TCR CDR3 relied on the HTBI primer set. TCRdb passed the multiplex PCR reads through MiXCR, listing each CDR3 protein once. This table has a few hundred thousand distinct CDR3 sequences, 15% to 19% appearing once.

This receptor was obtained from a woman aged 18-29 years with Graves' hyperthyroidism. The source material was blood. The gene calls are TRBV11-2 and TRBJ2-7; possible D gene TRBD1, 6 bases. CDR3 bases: TGTGCCAGCAGCTTAAAAGGTACCGGGACACCCAGGGCCTACGAGCAGTACTTC. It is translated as CASSLKGTGTPRAYEQYF.